Described below is a single TCR beta chain sequence and its context. The CDR3 totals 15 residues. Germline V gives CDR1 MDHEN, CDR2 SYDVKM. V was pared by 3 bases and J by 0 bases, with 4 bases of the junction left unmatched. These data come from a study of blood T cell repertoires in COVID-19. About the study: Spain, Italy and the United States supplied samples that represented acute and convalescent COVID-19. Sample material is recorded as cDNA or gDNA derived from T cells, B-cell-depleted T cells, or PBMCs.

In the source study's methods: Amplification with reference gene primers provided the estimates of nucleated cell counts. Some clones are missing from TCRdb's copy, which holds only in-frame ones; the method was immunoSEQ multiplex PCR. V and J calls and clone size follow that table, whereas D and trimming were derived from the DNA. The sample records about 110,000 clones, over 75% being singletons. The chain has TRBV28 and TRBJ2-7; the match to TRBD2 covers 8 bases. This clonotype was sampled from a woman between 70 and 85 years old with acute or convalescent COVID-19. Material for sequencing was peripheral blood. The CDR3 sequence is CASSFPGGSSYEQYF. The CDR3 DNA reads as TGTGCCAGCAGTTTCCCGGGAGGGAGCTCCTACGAGCAGTACTTC.